This T cell receptor beta chain was sequenced for a study of beta chain features in type 1 diabetes. Looking at the study overall: Sorted cells examined across all samples numbered 107,917,701.

This clone was recorded a few times. Its antigen is still unknown. Study findings and constraints: In all four CD4+ subsets, TCRB CDR3 length was significantly, moderately reduced in type 1 diabetes.

Every bit of the isolated RNA underwent reverse transcription, so sequencing read expressed TCRB transcripts. Produced via immunoSEQ multiplex PCR; TCRdb's table is partial and in-frame only. Among more than 300,000 clones listed, 10% to 15% were seen once. Each of the CD4+ naive, central memory, regulatory and stem cell-like memory populations was sorted via CD45RO/CCR7/CD25/CD127/CD95/CD27. The sequencing sample was made of naive CD4+ T cells from blood. The sequence derives from a woman aged 18 to 35 with type 1 diabetes.

The CDR3 spells CASRVGGSTDTQYF. As DNA, the CDR3 is TGTGCCAGCAGGGTTGGCGGGAGCACAGATACGCAGTATTTT. The rearrangement uses TRBV2 and TRBJ2-3, with D possibly TRBD2 on 5 matching bases. The CDR3 totals 14 residues. The germline V and J ends were trimmed by 6 bases and 0 bases, with 10 bases remaining between them. The V gene's germline CDR1 is SNHLY and CDR2 FYNNEI.